The 31 T cell receptor beta chains below come from one sample, sequenced in a study of T cell responses to AZD1222 COVID-19 vaccine. The method was immunoSEQ multiplex PCR; TCRdb's version includes in-frame clones alone and lacks a portion of them. Of about 150,000 clones listed, roughly nine tenths were seen once; the top ten hold approximately 5.1%. Sample: peripheral blood, taken on day 0 of MenACWY control vaccination. These receptors were collected from an adult in good health.

V gene TRBV9 combines with J gene TRBJ1-1; no firm D call. Germline lookup yields CDR1 SGDLS and CDR2 YYNGEE. The CDR3 covers 14 residues. The V end was cut by 0 bases, the J end by 5 bases, with 11 bases between. CDR3 in DNA: TGTGCCAGCAGCGTAGGAACAATCAAGACTGAAGCTTTCTTT. Translated, it gives CASSVGTIKTEAFF.

The chain has TRBV18 and TRBJ2-3; TRBD2 aligns across 8 bases. Germline V lookup: CDR1 KGHSH, CDR2 LQKENI. CDR3 size: 17 residues. The V gene end was trimmed by 2 bases and the J gene end by 1 base; junction bases not matched to a gene: 8. The chain's CDR3 is CASSPAPGLAGTDTQYF. The CDR3, as DNA: TGTGCCAGCTCACCAGCTCCCGGACTAGCCGGCACAGATACGCAGTATTTT.

The rearrangement links TRBV2 to TRBJ1-2; D is ambiguous. The germline CDR1 and CDR2 sequences are SNHLY and FYNNEI. V shed 7 bases and J shed 5 bases, with 11 bases lying between them. The CDR3 consists of 12 residues. The CDR3 protein is CASNKNPYGYTF. CDR3 DNA: TGTGCCAGCAACAAAAACCCGTATGGCTACACCTTC.

This chain uses TRBV7-9 with TRBJ1-6, with D hard to call. Germline V gene data show CDR1 as SEHNR and CDR2 as FQNEAQ (reference sequence). There are 14 residues in the CDR3. Trimming removed 1 base from V and 9 bases from J, with 10 bases in between. CDR3 amino acids: CASSLEGIGSPLHF. DNA of the CDR3: TGTGCCAGCAGCTTAGAGGGAATCGGTTCACCCCTCCACTTT.

The genes are TRBV19 and TRBJ2-3; TRBD1 matches at 7 bases. This CDR3 is 15 amino acids long. Germline V gene sequence: CDR1 LNHDA, CDR2 SQIVND (reference sequence). The ends lost 0 bases at V and 1 base at J; junction bases unmatched: 1. The CDR3 DNA follows: TGTGCCAGTAGTATAGATACAGGGGGCACAGATACGCAGTATTTT. Encoded protein: CASSIDTGGTDTQYF.

This chain joins TRBV7-2 and TRBJ2-7, with unresolved D. V shed 4 bases and J shed 2 bases, with 15 bases lying between them. This CDR3 spans 15 amino acids. Germline V lookup: CDR1 SGHTA, CDR2 FQGNSA. This CDR3 reads CASSSSHHPTYEQYF. CDR3 bases: TGTGCCAGCAGCTCCAGCCATCATCCCACCTACGAGCAGTACTTC.

The chain uses TRBV5-1 and TRBJ1-3; possible D gene TRBD1, 5 bases. Germline V lookup: CDR1 SGHRS, CDR2 YFSETQ. CDR3 length equals 15 residues. With 5 bases removed from V and 0 bases from J, the gap between germline ends came to 12 bases. CDR3 protein: CASRAVGGSGNTIYF. Here the CDR3 DNA reads TGCGCCAGCAGGGCTGTGGGGGGCTCTGGAAACACCATATATTTT.

The V and J genes are TRBV3-1 (or the pseudogene TRBV3-2) and TRBJ1-2; D is undetermined. From germline, CDR1 is LGHDT and CDR2 YNNKEL (reference sequence). Trimming removed 1 base at V and 0 bases at J, with 6 bases between. The CDR3 covers 14 residues. For the CDR3, the DNA is TGTGCCAGCAGCCAAGCCGCCGCTAACTATGGCTACACCTTC. Encoded protein: CASSQAAANYGYTF.

The chain is built from TRBV5-6 and TRBJ2-7; D gene uncertain. The V end was cut by 3 bases, the J end by 0 bases, with 19 bases between. CDR3 length: 17 amino acids. Germline lookup yields CDR1 SGHDT and CDR2 YYEEEE. CDR3 amino acids: CASSSQVSSRSSYEQYV. The CDR3 DNA reads as TGTGCCAGCAGCTCCCAAGTCAGTTCAAGGAGCTCCTACGAGCAGTACGTC.

The chain is built from TRBV7-3 and TRBJ2-1, with 8 bases fitting TRBD2. CDR3 length: 16 residues. The V segment lost 3 bases and the J segment 7 bases; nucleotides outside the gene matches: 11. CDR1 is SGHTA, CDR2 FQGTGA, per germline. The CDR3 nucleotides are TGTGCCAGCAGCTTGACTCTAGCGGGTCCTGGGAATGAGCAGTTCTTC. It yields the protein CASSLTLAGPGNEQFF.

The chain has TRBV12-2 and TRBJ2-3; TRBD2, the table's D call, was not compared with the DNA. TRBV12-2 is recorded as a pseudogene. The CDR3 is made up of 15 amino acids. The CDR3 protein is CASRLPGGRTDTQYF. DNA of the CDR3: TGTGCAAGTCGCTTACCGGGGGGGCGCACAGATACGCAGTATTTT.

The chain recombines TRBV7-2 with TRBJ1-3, with D tentatively TRBD1 (6 bases). The germline gives CDR1 SGHTA, CDR2 FQGNSA. The V end lost 1 base, the J end lost 4 bases, and 11 bases lay between the germline ends. The CDR3 covers 15 residues. As DNA, the CDR3 is TGTGCCAGCAGCTTAGAGGGGGGAAGAGGAAACACCATATATTTT. Amino acid sequence: CASSLEGGRGNTIYF.

J is TRBJ1-4 and V is TRBV28, with D maybe TRBD1 (6 bases). V was cut by 5 bases and J by 3 bases, with 16 bases left in between. This CDR3 has 16 residues. The V gene's germline CDR1 is MDHEN and CDR2 SYDVKM. The CDR3 sequence is CASSPLTGTPNEKLFF. Here the CDR3 DNA reads TGTGCCAGCAGTCCTCTTACAGGGACTCCTAATGAAAAACTGTTTTTT.

V gene TRBV5-1 combines with J gene TRBJ2-7; 9 nucleotides match TRBD1. Per germline, CDR1 SGHRS and CDR2 YFSETQ. The CDR3 extends over 14 amino acids. J gave up 5 bases and V 4 bases, and 7 bases lay outside the gene matches. The CDR3 sequence is CASSLGTGSNEQYV. CDR3 in DNA: TGCGCCAGCAGCCTCGGGACAGGGTCTAACGAGCAGTACGTC.

The chain recombines TRBV10-2 with TRBJ2-2; no clear D. Per germline, CDR1 WSHSY and CDR2 SAAADI. Trimming pared 5 bases from V and 0 bases from J, leaving 4 bases between. This CDR3 contains 13 residues. CDR3 DNA sequence: TGCGCCAGCAGTCATACGAACACCGGGGAGCTGTTTTTT. It yields the protein CASSHTNTGELFF.

This chain connects TRBV12-3 or TRBV12-4 to TRBJ1-5; D ambiguous. V lost 4 bases and J 0 bases, leaving 4 bases between the germline ends. This CDR3 contains 13 residues. The DNA for the CDR3 is TGTGCCAGCAGTTCTCTTAGCAATCAGCCCCAGCATTTT. This translates into CASSSLSNQPQHF.

V gene TRBV12-5 combines with J gene TRBJ1-2; 7 bases map to TRBD1. Germline-derived CDR1 and CDR2 are LGHNT and FRNRAP. V dropped 4 bases and J dropped 5; count of bases not matched to a gene: 10. This CDR3 region has 15 residues. This CDR3 is CASGYNTGVRYGYTF. CDR3 coding DNA: TGTGCTAGTGGTTACAACACAGGGGTTCGGTATGGCTACACCTTC.

V usage is TRBV5-5 and J usage is TRBJ1-4; D gene uncertain. Germline V CDR1 and CDR2: SGHKS, YYEKEE (reference sequence). Between the trimmed V and J ends, which lost 3 bases and 8 bases, there was a span of 17 bases. This CDR3 has 15 amino acids. The CDR3 region is CASSSYPGGSEKLFF. The CDR3 DNA is TGTGCCAGCAGCTCCTATCCGGGTGGTAGCGAAAAACTGTTTTTT.

The rearrangement links TRBV5-6 to TRBJ1-1; D ambiguous. This CDR3 spans 16 amino acids. Germline lookup yields CDR1 SGHDT and CDR2 YYEEEE. The V gene lost 0 bases and the J gene lost 0 bases, with 12 bases spanning the gap. CDR3 nucleotides: TGTGCCAGCAGCTTGGCCGACTTATTAGTGAACACTGAAGCTTTCTTT. Its translation is CASSLADLLVNTEAFF. The full variable domain, completed using reference TRBV5-6 and TRBJ1-1, is DAGVTQSPTHLIKTRGQQVTLRCSPKSGHDTVSWYQQALGQGPQFIFQYYEEEERQRGNFPDRFSGHQFPNYSSELNVNALLLGDSALYLCASSLADLLVNTEAFFGQGTRLTVV.

This chain links TRBV6-5 with TRBJ1-3; D remains unclear. Trimming shortened V by 1 base and J by 0 bases, and 7 bases separated the two germline ends. Germline lookup yields CDR1 MNHEY and CDR2 SVGAGI. The CDR3 covers 15 residues. The CDR3, as DNA: TGTGCCAGCAGTTACTATCGATCCTCTGGAAACACCATATATTTT. Translated, it gives CASSYYRSSGNTIYF.

The chain has TRBV29-1 and TRBJ1-2; D gene ambiguous. CDR3 length: 10 residues. Germline V gene lookup returns CDR1 SQVTM and CDR2 ANQGSEA. Trimming took 3 bases from V and 8 from J, leaving 7 bases between them. In DNA form, the CDR3 reads TGCAGCGTTGAGGTGGGCGGCTACACCTTC. Its translation is CSVEVGGYTF.

The chain carries TRBV7-9 and TRBJ2-7; 9 bases are a match to TRBD1. CDR1 SEHNR and CDR2 FQNEAQ come from the germline V gene (reference sequence). This CDR3 spans 14 amino acids. Losses at the gene ends were 5 bases for V and 2 bases for J; bases not matched to a gene: 4. The CDR3 sequence: CASSPTGGTYEQYF. The CDR3 DNA reads as TGTGCCAGCAGCCCCACAGGGGGCACCTACGAGCAGTACTTC.

This clone was found once. The rearrangement links TRBV24-1 to TRBJ1-2; TRBD1 might be the D (5 bases). Germline lookup yields CDR1 KGHDR and CDR2 SFDVKD. The germline V and J ends were trimmed by 4 bases and 4 bases, with 15 bases remaining between them. This CDR3 has 15 amino acids. The CDR3, as DNA: TGTGCCACCAGTGACCCCCGGGACGCTTTCTATGGCTACACCTTC. Translating it yields CATSDPRDAFYGYTF.

This rearrangement joins TRBV7-8 to TRBJ1-1; D may be TRBD1 (6 bases). V lost 5 bases and J 5 bases, leaving 15 bases between the germline ends. Per germline, CDR1 SGHVS and CDR2 FQNEAQ. This CDR3 spans 14 amino acids. CDR3 nucleotides: TGTGCCAGCAGCCACAACAGGGATCTGACTGAAGCTTTCTTT. Translating it yields CASSHNRDLTEAFF.

This chain links TRBV19 with TRBJ1-5; possibly TRBD1 for D (5 bases). Germline loops: CDR1 LNHDA, CDR2 SQIVND (reference sequence). The CDR3 has 16 amino acids. V lost 3 bases and J lost 3, with 15 bases in between. In nucleotides, the CDR3 is TGTGCCAGTAGTATTGAGGGGATCGGGAACAATCAGCCCCAGCATTTT. It codes for CASSIEGIGNNQPQHF.

The chain joins TRBV19 to TRBJ1-1; D uncertain. V was cut by 3 bases and J by 0 bases, with 5 bases left in between. There are 13 residues in the CDR3. Germline V gene sequence: CDR1 LNHDA, CDR2 SQIVND (reference sequence). The CDR3 is CASSIELNTEAFF. The CDR3 coding sequence is TGTGCCAGTAGTATTGAATTGAACACTGAAGCTTTCTTT.

The V gene is TRBV5-4, the J gene TRBJ1-1; D unresolved. The CDR3 has 13 amino acids. The V gene's germline CDR1 is SGHNT and CDR2 YYREEE (reference sequence). V lost 7 bases and J 0 bases, leaving 10 bases between the germline ends. CDR3 DNA: TGTGCCAGCGCCGGGGTAATGAACACTGAAGCTTTCTTT. Protein product: CASAGVMNTEAFF. The whole variable domain, remainder taken from reference TRBV5-4 and TRBJ1-1, is ETGVTQSPTHLIKTRGQQVTLRCSSQSGHNTVSWYQQALGQGPQFIFQYYREEENGRGNFPPRFSGLQFPNYSSELNVNALELDDSALYLCASAGVMNTEAFFGQGTRLTVV.

The rearrangement joins TRBV6-5 to TRBJ1-2; 10 bases are a match to TRBD1. The CDR3 has 14 residues. Losses at the gene ends were 5 bases for V and 4 bases for J; bases not matched to a gene: 4. Looked up from germline, CDR1 is MNHEY and CDR2 is SVGAGI. The CDR3 region is CASSRGDRGYGYTF. CDR3 nucleotide sequence: TGTGCCAGCAGTCGGGGGGACAGGGGCTATGGCTACACCTTC.

The table lists this clone with a count of one. The rearrangement uses TRBV7-6 and TRBJ1-6; no clear D gene. This CDR3 is 16 amino acids long. Germline values: CDR1 SGHVS, CDR2 FNYEAQ. V was shortened by 3 bases and J by 0 bases, with 9 bases between the two germline ends. In DNA form, the CDR3 reads TGTGCCAGCAGCTTGAGCGGGAGCTCCTATAATTCACCCCTCCACTTT. This translates into CASSLSGSSYNSPLHF.

In its sample, this clone was seen a few times. The chain employs TRBV3-1 (or the pseudogene TRBV3-2) and TRBJ2-3; weak D call: TRBD2 (6 bases). Deletions cut 2 bases from V and 3 bases from J, with 18 bases between. The CDR3 totals 17 residues. Germline CDR1 reads LGHDT; CDR2 reads YNNKEL (reference sequence). CDR3 in DNA: TGTGCCAGCAGCCAAAACCGGGACTCCAGACGGACAGATACGCAGTATTTT. Its translation is CASSQNRDSRRTDTQYF.

V and J are TRBV11-2 and TRBJ2-2, with 9 bases identical to TRBD2. Germline CDR1 and CDR2: SGHAT and FQNNGV. The V gene end was trimmed by 6 bases and the J gene end by 3 bases; junction bases not matched to a gene: 8. The CDR3 has 16 residues. CDR3 nucleotides: TGTGCCAGCAGTCTGAGCGGGGGGTCACACACCGGGGAGCTGTTTTTT. Amino acids: CASSLSGGSHTGELFF.